The sample holds many counts of the clone carrying this T cell receptor beta chain. This entry belongs to a study of T cell repertoires in cytomegalovirus infection. The overall study: Public TCR beta signatures were indicative of both CMV infection and a matching HLA type.

Trimming shortened V by 3 bases and J by 4 bases, and 12 bases separated the two germline ends. The CDR3 length is 15 residues. Germline CDR1 and CDR2: LNHDA and SQIVND (reference sequence). Via MiXCR, TCRdb re-called the reads, giving one row per CDR3 protein. The table includes some 300,000 distinct CDR3 sequences, roughly an eighth detected once. The specimen sequenced was PBMCs. The chain employs TRBV19 and TRBJ2-2; a weak D match, TRBD2 (5 bases). The clonotype originates from a human donor in good health (CMV status not recorded). Some clones in this sample may be carry-over from other donors' samples. Here the CDR3 reads CASSIRLGSTGELFF. The CDR3 bases are TGTGCCAGTAGTATTCGTCTAGGGAGCACCGGGGAGCTGTTTTTT.